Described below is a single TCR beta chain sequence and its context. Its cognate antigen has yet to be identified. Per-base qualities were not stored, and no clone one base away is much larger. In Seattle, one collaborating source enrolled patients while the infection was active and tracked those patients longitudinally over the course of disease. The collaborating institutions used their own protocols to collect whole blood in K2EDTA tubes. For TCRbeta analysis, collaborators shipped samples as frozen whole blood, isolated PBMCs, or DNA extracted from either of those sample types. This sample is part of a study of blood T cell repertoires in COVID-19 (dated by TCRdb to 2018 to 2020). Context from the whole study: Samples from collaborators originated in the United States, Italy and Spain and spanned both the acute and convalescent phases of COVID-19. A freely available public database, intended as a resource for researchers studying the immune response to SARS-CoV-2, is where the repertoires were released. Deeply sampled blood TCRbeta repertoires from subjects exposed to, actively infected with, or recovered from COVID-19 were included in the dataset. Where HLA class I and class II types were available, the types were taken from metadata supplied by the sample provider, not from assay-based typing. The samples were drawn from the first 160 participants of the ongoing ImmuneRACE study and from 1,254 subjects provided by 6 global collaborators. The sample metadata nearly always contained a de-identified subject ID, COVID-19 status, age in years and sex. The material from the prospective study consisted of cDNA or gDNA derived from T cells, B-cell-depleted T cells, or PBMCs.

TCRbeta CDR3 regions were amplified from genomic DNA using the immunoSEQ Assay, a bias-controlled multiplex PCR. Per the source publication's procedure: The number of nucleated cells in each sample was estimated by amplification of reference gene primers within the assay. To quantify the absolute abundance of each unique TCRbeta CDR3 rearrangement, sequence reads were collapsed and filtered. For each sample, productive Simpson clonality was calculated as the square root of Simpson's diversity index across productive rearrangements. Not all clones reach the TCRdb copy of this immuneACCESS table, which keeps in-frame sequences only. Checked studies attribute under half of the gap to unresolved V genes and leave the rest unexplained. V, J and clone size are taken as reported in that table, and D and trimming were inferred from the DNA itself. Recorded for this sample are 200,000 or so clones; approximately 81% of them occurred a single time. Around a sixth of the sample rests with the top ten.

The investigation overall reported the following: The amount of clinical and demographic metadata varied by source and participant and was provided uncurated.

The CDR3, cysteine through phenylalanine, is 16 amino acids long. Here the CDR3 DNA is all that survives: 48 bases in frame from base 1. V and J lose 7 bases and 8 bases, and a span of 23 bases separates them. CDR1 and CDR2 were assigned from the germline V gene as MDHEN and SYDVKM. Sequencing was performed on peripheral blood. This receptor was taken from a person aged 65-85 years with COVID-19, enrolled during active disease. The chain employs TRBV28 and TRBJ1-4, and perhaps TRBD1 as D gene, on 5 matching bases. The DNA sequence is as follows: TGTGCCAGCACCGCGGGGGGTGGGAGAATAACAGAAAAACTGTTTTTT. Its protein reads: CASTAGGGRITEKLFF.